This entry features one TCR beta chain sequence. How the authors handled the data: The assay estimated nucleated cells by amplifying reference gene primers. Produced via immunoSEQ multiplex PCR; TCRdb's table is partial and in-frame only. V and J calls plus clone size are reproduced from that table; the DNA served to infer D and trimming. The sample carries approximately 180,000 clones, about 84% recorded once. Trimming pared 2 bases from V and 11 bases from J, leaving 10 bases between. Germline values: CDR1 LGHNA, CDR2 YSLEER. CDR3 size: 12 residues. The sample originates from a study of blood T cell repertoires in COVID-19. On the study more broadly: From T cells, B-cell-depleted T cells, or PBMCs came the material, which was cDNA or gDNA.

The source of this sequence is a person aged 65 to 85 with COVID-19, enrolled during active disease. Sequencing was performed on peripheral blood. The chain couples TRBV4-3 to TRBJ2-1; possibly TRBD1 for D (5 bases). The CDR3 spells CASSQNRQQQFF. CDR3 bases: TGCGCCAGCAGCCAAAATCGACAGCAGCAGTTCTTC.